This entry lists 4 T cell receptor beta chains sequenced from one sample in a study of Graves' ophthalmopathy and Graves' hyperthyroidism. Using RNA transcripts, the TCR beta CDR3 regions were amplified. The first round was an RT-PCR with HTBI primers, and the second round was a multiplex PCR. TCRdb independently ran MiXCR on the multiplex PCR reads; one entry per CDR3 protein. The sample has 600,000 to 700,000 distinct CDR3 sequences; about 41% are singletons. The sequencing input was peripheral blood. These receptors all stem from an adult man with Graves' ophthalmopathy.

The chain joins TRBV5-6 to TRBJ1-2, with D possibly matching TRBD1 (5 bases). Germline lookup yields CDR1 SGHDT and CDR2 YYEEEE. Deletions cut 4 bases from V and 3 bases from J, with 16 bases between. This CDR3 contains 15 residues. CDR3 sequence: CASSPDMLGDYGYTF. The CDR3 DNA sequence: TGTGCCAGCAGCCCGGACATGCTAGGAGACTATGGCTACACCTTC.

V is TRBV9 and J is TRBJ1-2; D is undetermined. Germline V gives CDR1 SGDLS, CDR2 YYNGEE. The CDR3 spans 15 residues. V gave up 4 bases and J gave up 3 bases, with 16 bases separating them. The CDR3 is CASSQERMGYYGYTF. The CDR3 nucleotides are TGTGCCAGCAGCCAAGAAAGGATGGGGTACTATGGCTACACCTTC.

At least ten counts were recorded for this clonotype. V gene TRBV7-8 combines with J gene TRBJ1-2, with unresolved D. Germline V lookup: CDR1 SGHVS, CDR2 FQNEAQ. V lost 1 base to trimming and J lost 3 bases, with 6 bases between them. This CDR3 region has 13 residues. The DNA of the CDR3 is TGTGCCAGCAGCTTAGGGGTTGACTATGGCTACACCTTC. Its translation: CASSLGVDYGYTF.

This clonotype was observed many times. V is TRBV11-2 and J is TRBJ1-2; 9 bases map to TRBD1. The CDR3 has 15 residues. V dropped 2 bases and J dropped 7; count of bases not matched to a gene: 8. Germline CDR1 reads SGHAT; CDR2 reads FQNNGV. DNA of the CDR3: TGTGCCAGCAGCTTATCATCGGGACAGGGCCGTGGCTACACCTTC. It is translated as CASSLSSGQGRGYTF.